This T cell receptor beta chain was documented in a study of cytomegalovirus exposure and HLA in healthy donors. Whole-study results and caveats: Fewer N-insertions (relative to the roughly 660-donor mean) were reportedly seen in an Asian-associated ancestry cluster in a later analysis.

In this sample, this clone turned up once. Its antigen is still unknown. With 60 Vbeta and 13 Jbeta primers, the PCR was carried out. Assay: immunoSEQ multiplex PCR; the TCRdb copy retains only in-frame clones and omits some. The table lists some 91,000 clones, around 64% of them singletons. This CDR3 has 15 amino acids. Germline trimming cut 6 bases from V and 11 bases from J; bases unmatched to any gene: 16. Looked up from germline, CDR1 is MNHNY and CDR2 is SVGAGI (reference sequence). The TCR originated in a human donor in good health. The sequenced sample consisted of PBMCs. The chain joins TRBV6-6 to TRBJ1-1, with 9 positions matching TRBD1. CDR3: CASSEPGQGREGAFF. In DNA form, the CDR3 reads TGTGCCAGCAGCGAACCGGGACAGGGACGAGAAGGGGCTTTCTTT.